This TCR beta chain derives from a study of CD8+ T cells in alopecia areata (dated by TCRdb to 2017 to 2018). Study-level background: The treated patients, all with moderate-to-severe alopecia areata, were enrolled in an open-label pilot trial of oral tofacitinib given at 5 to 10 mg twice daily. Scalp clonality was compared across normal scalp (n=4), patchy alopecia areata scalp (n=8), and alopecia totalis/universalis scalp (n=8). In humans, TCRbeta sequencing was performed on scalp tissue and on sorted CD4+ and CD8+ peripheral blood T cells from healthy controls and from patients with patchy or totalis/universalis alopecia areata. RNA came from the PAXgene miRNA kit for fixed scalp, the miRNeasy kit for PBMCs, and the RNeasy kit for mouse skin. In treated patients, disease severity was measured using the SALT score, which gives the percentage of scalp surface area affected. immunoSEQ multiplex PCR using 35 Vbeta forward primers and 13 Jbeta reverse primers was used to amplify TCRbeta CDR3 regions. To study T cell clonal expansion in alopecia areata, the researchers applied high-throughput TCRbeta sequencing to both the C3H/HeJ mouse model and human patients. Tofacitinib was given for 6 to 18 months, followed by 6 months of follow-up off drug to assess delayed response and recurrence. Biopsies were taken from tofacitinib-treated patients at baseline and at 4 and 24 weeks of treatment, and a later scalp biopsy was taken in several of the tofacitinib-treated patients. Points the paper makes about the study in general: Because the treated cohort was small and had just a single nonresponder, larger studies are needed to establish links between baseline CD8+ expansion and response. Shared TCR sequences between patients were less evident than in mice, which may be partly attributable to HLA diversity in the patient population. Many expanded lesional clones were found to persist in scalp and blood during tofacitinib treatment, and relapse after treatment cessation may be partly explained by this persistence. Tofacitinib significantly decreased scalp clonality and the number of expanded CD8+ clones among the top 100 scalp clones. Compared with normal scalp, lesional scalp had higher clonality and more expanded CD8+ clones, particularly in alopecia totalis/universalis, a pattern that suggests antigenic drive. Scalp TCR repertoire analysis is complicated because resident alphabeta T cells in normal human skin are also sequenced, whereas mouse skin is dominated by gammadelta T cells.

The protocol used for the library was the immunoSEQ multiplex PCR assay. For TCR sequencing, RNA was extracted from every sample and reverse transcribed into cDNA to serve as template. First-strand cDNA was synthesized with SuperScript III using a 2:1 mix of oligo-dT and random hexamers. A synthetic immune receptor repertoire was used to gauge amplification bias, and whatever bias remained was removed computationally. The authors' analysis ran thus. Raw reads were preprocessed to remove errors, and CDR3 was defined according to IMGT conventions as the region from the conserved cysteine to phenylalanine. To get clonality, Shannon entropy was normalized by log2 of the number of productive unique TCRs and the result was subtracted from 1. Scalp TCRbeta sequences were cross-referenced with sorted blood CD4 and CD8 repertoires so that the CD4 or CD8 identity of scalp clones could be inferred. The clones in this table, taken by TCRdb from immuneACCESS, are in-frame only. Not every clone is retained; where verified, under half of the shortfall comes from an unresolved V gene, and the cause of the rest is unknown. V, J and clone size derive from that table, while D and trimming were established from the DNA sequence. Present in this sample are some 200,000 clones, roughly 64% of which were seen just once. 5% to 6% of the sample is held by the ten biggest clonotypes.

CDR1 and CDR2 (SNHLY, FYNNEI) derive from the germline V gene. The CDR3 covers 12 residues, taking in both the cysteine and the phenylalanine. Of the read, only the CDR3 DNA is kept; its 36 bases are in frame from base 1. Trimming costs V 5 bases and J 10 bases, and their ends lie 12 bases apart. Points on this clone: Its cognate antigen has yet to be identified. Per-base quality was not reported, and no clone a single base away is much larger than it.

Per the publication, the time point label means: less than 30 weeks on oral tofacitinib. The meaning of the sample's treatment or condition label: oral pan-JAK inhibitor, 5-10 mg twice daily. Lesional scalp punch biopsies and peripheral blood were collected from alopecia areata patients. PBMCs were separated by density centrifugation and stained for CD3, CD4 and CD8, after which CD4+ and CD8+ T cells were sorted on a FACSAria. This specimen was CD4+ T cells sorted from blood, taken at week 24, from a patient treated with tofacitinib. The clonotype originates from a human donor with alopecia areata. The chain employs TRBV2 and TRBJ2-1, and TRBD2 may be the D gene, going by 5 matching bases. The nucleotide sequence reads TGTGCCAGCAGTCAAACTAGTTTGGAGCAGTTCTTC. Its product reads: CASSQTSLEQFF.